The present entry profiles one T cell receptor beta chain with its context. This sample is part of a study of T cell responses to AZD1222 COVID-19 vaccine. Study-wide background: Doses given second, at about 4 or about 12 weeks, were pooled.

The CDR3 extends over 13 amino acids. V was clipped by 2 bases and J by 3 bases, with 8 bases between them. Repertoires were generated with immunoSEQ multiplex PCR, while TCRdb's copy carries only in-frame clones and drops some. The sample has 150,000 to 200,000 clones; over 90% are singletons. The chain joins TRBV12-3 or TRBV12-4 to TRBJ2-7; D not resolved. The sample consisted of peripheral blood, taken on day 0 of AZD1222 vaccination. The sequence was collected from an adult in good health. The CDR3 DNA sequence: TGTGCCAGCAGTTTAAGGCTTAACTACGAGCAGTACTTC. Protein sequence: CASSLRLNYEQYF.